This TCR beta chain was sequenced during a study of CXCR3-negative and CXCR3-positive naive CD8 T cells. With UMI labels, 5' RACE was used to prepare the TRB cDNA libraries. TCRdb re-called the 5' RACE reads; one entry per CDR3 protein, DNA not given. The repertoire table contains around 63,000 distinct CDR3 sequences. Study-wide results and caveats: Compared with CXCR3-negative naive cells, CXCR3-positive naive cells showed more hydrophobic TRB CDR3s.

Regarding this clonotype: The antigen is undetermined.

Germline lookup yields CDR1 MGHDK and CDR2 SYGVNS. This CDR3 comprises 15 residues. Sequenced: naive CXCR3+ CD8+ T cells from blood. Subset: CD45RO-CCR7+CD27+CD95- naive CD8+ T cells expressing CXCR3 (TNR3+). The receptor's source is a human donor in good health. Some clones in this sample may be carry-over from other donors' samples. V and J are TRBV25-1 and TRBJ2-3. This CDR3 is CASSELEYTTDTQYF.